The rows below give T cell receptor beta chains drawn from one sample of a study of cytomegalovirus exposure and HLA in healthy donors. Profiling relied on immunoSEQ multiplex PCR, and the TCRdb table lists in-frame clones only, not all of them. The table includes about 220,000 clones, 65% to 85% detected once. Source material: PBMCs. Receptor source: a woman between 25 and 40 years old in good health and CMV-seropositive. Each CDR3 is given with its conserved first and last residue. The D gene is left open where the match is weak. Rows give clone size only sometimes, using once, few, many, or a class for an expanded clone.

. | TRBJ2-7 | . | TRBV6-1 | TGTGCCAGCAGTGTTAGGACGGTGCGTCACGAGCAGTACTTC | CASSVRTVRHEQYF
TRBD2 | TRBJ2-7 | . | TRBV4-2 | TGTGCCAGCAGCCTATTAGCGGGAGGGTCGTACGAGCAGTACTTC | CASSLLAGGSYEQYF
TRBD2 | TRBJ2-1 | . | TRBV2 | TGTGCCAGCAGTGAGGAGCGGGAGGGCAGGTATGAGCAGTTCTTC | CASSEEREGRYEQFF
. | TRBJ2-7 | . | TRBV15 | TGTGCCACCAGCAGAGATCGAGCGACGAGGAACGAGCAGTACTTC | CATSRDRATRNEQYF
TRBD1 | TRBJ1-1 | . | TRBV29-1 | TGCAGCGTGATTTCCGGGACAGGGAAGACTGAAGCTTTCTTT | CSVISGTGKTEAFF
. | TRBJ2-2 | . | TRBV27 | TGTGCCAGCAGTTTAAATGGACCGCCTGAATTCACCGGGGAGCTGTTTTTT | CASSLNGPPEFTGELFF
. | TRBJ1-5 | . | TRBV5-1 | TGCGCCAGCAGCTCGGACGACCATAGCAATCAGCCCCAGCATTTT | CASSSDDHSNQPQHF
. | TRBJ2-7 | . | TRBV6-5 | TGTGCCAGCAGCTCCGGGGGGCCAGAGCTCTTC | CASSSGGPELF
. | TRBJ2-7 | . | TRBV30 | TGTGCCTGGCAGACGTACCCTGGCTCCTACGAGCAGTACTTC | CAWQTYPGSYEQYF
TRBD1 | TRBJ1-3 | . | TRBV30 | TGTGCCTGGAGTTTTACAGGGGGTGTACTTGCGGGAAACACCATATATTTT | CAWSFTGGVLAGNTIYF
TRBD1 | TRBJ1-3 | . | TRBV6-5 | TGTGCCAGCAGGTCCACCGGGACAGCAGGAAACACCATATATTTT | CASRSTGTAGNTIYF
. | TRBJ1-1 | . | TRBV2 | TGTGCCAGCCGCCGGGACGCAACTGAAGCTTTCTTT | CASRRDATEAFF
. | TRBJ2-4 | . | TRBV30 | TGTGCCTGGAGGAAAGGGGGTTCCAAAAACATTCAGTACTTC | CAWRKGGSKNIQYF
. | TRBJ2-7 | once | TRBV10-1 | TGCGCCAGCAGTGACTCGCTAGGGTACGAGCAGTACTTC | CASSDSLGYEQYF
. | TRBJ1-2 | . | TRBV11-2 | TGTGCCAGCAGCTTAGATAATGGTGGCTACACCTTC | CASSLDNGGYTF
TRBD1 | TRBJ1-5 | . | TRBV4-3 | TGCGCCAGCAGCCACGGGACAGAGAATCAGCCCCAGCATTTT | CASSHGTENQPQHF
TRBD2 | TRBJ2-4 | . | TRBV4-1 | TGCGCCAGCAGCCAGGGACTAGCGGGAGGCCTAGCCAAAAACATTCAGTACTTC | CASSQGLAGGLAKNIQYF
TRBD1 | TRBJ2-1 | . | TRBV11-1 | TGTGCCAGCAGCGTGGGACAGGACAACTACAATGAGCAGTTCTTC | CASSVGQDNYNEQFF
. | TRBJ2-5 | . | TRBV30 | TGTGCCTGGAGTGTACCCCCAGGGGAGACCCAGTACTTC | CAWSVPPGETQYF
. | TRBJ2-3 | . | TRBV5-4 | TGTGCCAGCAGTATGACTAGTCAGGGCAATACGCAGTATTTT | CASSMTSQGNTQYF
TRBD1 | TRBJ2-7 | . | TRBV30 | TGTGCCTGGAGAGCTACTTGGACAGGCGAGCAGTACTTC | CAWRATWTGEQYF
TRBD1 | TRBJ2-7 | . | TRBV5-1 | TGCGCCAGCAGCAGAGCGACAGGGGACCTAAATTACGAGCAGTACTTC | CASSRATGDLNYEQYF
. | TRBJ1-2 | . | TRBV15 | TGTGCCACCAGCAGAGAGGGCTATGGCTACACCTTC | CATSREGYGYTF
. | TRBJ1-2 | . | TRBV5-1 | TGCGCCAGCAGCAAGGACAAGTTAAACCGAAACTATGGCTACACCTTC | CASSKDKLNRNYGYTF
. | TRBJ2-3 | . | TRBV12-1 | TGTGCCAGCAGCTTGAACCCAACAGATACGCAGTATTTT | CASSLNPTDTQYF
. | TRBJ1-1 | . | TRBV7-9 | TGTGCCAGCAGCTTAGAGGGGAGGACTGAAGCTTTCTTT | CASSLEGRTEAFF
. | TRBJ2-7 | . | TRBV18 | TGTGCCAGCTCTCGTGGACAGGAGCAGTACTTC | CASSRGQEQYF
TRBD2 | TRBJ2-5 | once | TRBV19 | TGTGCCAGTAGTATCAGTCTAGCGGGAGTAGAGACCCAGTACTTC | CASSISLAGVETQYF
. | TRBJ2-7 | . | TRBV10-3 | TGTGCCATCAGTCCCATCATGACCCGGGAATACGAGCAGTACTTC | CAISPIMTREYEQYF
. | TRBJ1-1 | . | TRBV5-1 | TGCGCCAGCAGCTTGGAAAAGGGGACGAACACTGAAGCTTTCTTT | CASSLEKGTNTEAFF
. | TRBJ2-7 | once | TRBV27 | TGTGCCAGCAGTTTAATGGATCAGGGAACCGAGCAGTACTTC | CASSLMDQGTEQYF
. | TRBJ1-1 | . | TRBV25-1 | TGTGCCAGCAGTGAATTGACAGTTAGTGAAGCTTTCTTT | CASSELTVSEAFF
TRBD2 | TRBJ2-7 | . | TRBV2 | TGTGCCAGCAGTGAGGAAGGGACTATCTCCTACGAGCAGTACTTC | CASSEEGTISYEQYF
. | TRBJ1-5 | . | TRBV27 | TGTGCCAGCAGCCCCGGGTCTGATAGCAATCAGCCCCAGCATTTT | CASSPGSDSNQPQHF
. | TRBJ2-1 | once | TRBV7-3 | TGTGCCAGCAGCTTAGGAAGCGGACCTCACAATGAGCAGTTCTTC | CASSLGSGPHNEQFF
TRBD2 | TRBJ2-7 | . | TRBV11-3 | TGTGCCAGCAGCTTAACAGGAACAGCGGGGGAGCAGTACTTC | CASSLTGTAGEQYF
. | TRBJ1-2 | . | TRBV28 | TGTGCCAGCACCAATTATATGAGAGAGACTTTGAACTATGGCTACACCTTC | CASTNYMRETLNYGYTF
. | TRBJ2-5 | few | TRBV29-1 | TGCAGCGTTGCTCGACAAGGGACCCAGTACTTC | CSVARQGTQYF
. | TRBJ2-1 | . | TRBV9 | TGTGCCAGCAGCGGGGCCAATGAGCAGTTCTTC | CASSGANEQFF
. | TRBJ2-7 | . | TRBV2 | TGTGCCAGCAGTGTGGACGAGCAGTACTTC | CASSVDEQYF
. | TRBJ2-7 | . | TRBV5-1 | TGCGCCAGCAGGAACCTCCGGGGGCTTGACGACGAGCAGTACTTC | CASRNLRGLDDEQYF
. | TRBJ2-7 | . | TRBV30 | TGTGCCTGGAGTCCCGGGACATTGAGCGAGCAGTACTTC | CAWSPGTLSEQYF
TRBD2 | TRBJ2-1 | . | TRBV30 | TGTGCCTGGGGTTCCCGGGGGGAATACAATGAGCAGTTCTTC | CAWGSRGEYNEQFF
TRBD2 | TRBJ2-7 | . | TRBV30 | TGTGCCTGGAGTGTACCGGGGACTAGCGGCTTGGGGGAGCAGTACTTC | CAWSVPGTSGLGEQYF
. | TRBJ2-5 | . | TRBV6-5 | TGTGCCACCAGAGGAAGGGTAAAAGAGACCCAGTACTTC | CATRGRVKETQYF
TRBD1 | TRBJ2-5 | . | TRBV7-6 | TGTGCCAGCAGCCCTGGACAGGTTCAAGAGACCCAGTACTTC | CASSPGQVQETQYF
. | TRBJ2-2 | . | TRBV4-3 | TGCGCCAGCAGCCGACCGGGGAACACCGGGGAGCTGTTTTTT | CASSRPGNTGELFF
. | TRBJ2-1 | . | TRBV13 | TGTGCCAGCAGCTTGACTAGACTCCCCCTCAATGAGCAGTTCTTC | CASSLTRLPLNEQFF
. | TRBJ2-1 | . | TRBV9 | TGTGCCAGCAGCGCCCGGGACTTGCCGTCCTACAATGAGCAGTTCTTC | CASSARDLPSYNEQFF